The rows below give T cell receptor beta chains drawn from one sample of a study of early T cells in non-severe SARS-CoV-2 infection. TCRdb re-called the 5' RACE reads through MiXCR, storing one row per CDR3 protein. Of fewer than 120,000 distinct CDR3 sequences listed, around 13% are singletons. This material consisted of whole blood, taken at baseline. The receptors were sampled from an adult who was a healthcare worker with PCR-confirmed SARS-CoV-2 infection or an uninfected control (not recorded which). Each CDR3 is given with its conserved first and last residue. A D gene is named only where the DNA matches it firmly. Some rows mark clone size as missing; the rest say once, few, many or name a class of expanded clone.

cdr3_nt,cdr3_aa,d_call,j_call,clone_size,v_call
TGTGCCAGCAGTGAATTCGGAAGCGGGGGTACTTCCCTGGAGACCCAGTACTTC,CASSEFGSGGTSLETQYF,TRBD2,TRBJ2-5,few,TRBV6-1
TGCAGTGCTATAGCGGGGGCCGAGAATGAGCAGTTCTTC,CSAIAGAENEQFF,TRBD2,TRBJ2-1,few,TRBV20-1
TGTGCCAGCAGCTCAGGGGATGGCTACACCTTC,CASSSGDGYTF,NA,TRBJ1-2,NA,TRBV7-3
TGTGCCAGTGCGGAGCAGTACTTC,CASAEQYF,NA,TRBJ2-7,few,TRBV6-1
TGCAGTGCGCTACCGGGACTTCGGGATGAGCAGTTCTTC,CSALPGLRDEQFF,NA,TRBJ2-1,NA,TRBV20-1
TGTGCCAGCAGGACCTTAGGGCCAGATACGCAGTATTTT,CASRTLGPDTQYF,NA,TRBJ2-3,few,TRBV27
TGTGCCAGCAGCTCGCAGGCTACCTCCTACGAGCAGTACTTC,CASSSQATSYEQYF,NA,TRBJ2-7,NA,TRBV11-2
TGTGCCAGCAGCAAAGCAAGGAGCGGGGCAGGGGGGCAAGAGACCCAGTACTTC,CASSKARSGAGGQETQYF,NA,TRBJ2-5,NA,TRBV21-1
TGTGCCAGCAGCTCGACGGGGCAGGGCTTCAATTCACCCCTCCACTTT,CASSSTGQGFNSPLHF,NA,TRBJ1-6,many,TRBV6-6
TGTGCCAGCTATGTTATGAACACTGAAGCTTTCTTT,CASYVMNTEAFF,NA,TRBJ1-1,few,TRBV13
TGTGCCAGCAGCGTGGGACTAGGCGGATCCTACGAGCAGTACTTC,CASSVGLGGSYEQYF,TRBD2,TRBJ2-7,many,TRBV5-6
TGCGCCAGCAGCCAAGATCGGACTAGCGGGGGGGCCGGCACAGATACGCAGTATTTT,CASSQDRTSGGAGTDTQYF,TRBD2,TRBJ2-3,few,TRBV4-1
TGTGCCAGTAGTATTAAAACAAGCGGCTACACCTTC,CASSIKTSGYTF,NA,TRBJ1-2,many,TRBV19
TGTGCCAGCAGCTTAACTAGCGCGGCCGAGCAGTTCTTC,CASSLTSAAEQFF,NA,TRBJ2-1,once,TRBV7-3
TGTGCCAGCAGTCCCCAAGGGGCCCCCAATCAGCCCCAGCATTTT,CASSPQGAPNQPQHF,NA,TRBJ1-5,many,TRBV6-5
TGTGCCAGCAGTTTAACGGCAGGGGGCACGGGCACTGAAGCTTTCTTT,CASSLTAGGTGTEAFF,TRBD1,TRBJ1-1,NA,TRBV28
TGCAGACTAGCGGGAGGGCGAAATGAGCAGTTCTTC,CRLAGGRNEQFF,TRBD2,TRBJ2-1,NA,TRBV20-1
TGCGCCAGCAGCTTGTTTGTAACAGGGTACTACGAGCAGTACTTC,CASSLFVTGYYEQYF,NA,TRBJ2-7,many,TRBV5-1
TGTGCCAGCAGCTTCCGGGACAGGGGCCCTTACTACGAGCAGTACTTC,CASSFRDRGPYYEQYF,TRBD1,TRBJ2-7,few,TRBV7-8
TGTGCCAGCAGCTTGGGACAGACAGTAAACACTGAAGCTTTCTTT,CASSLGQTVNTEAFF,NA,TRBJ1-1,few,TRBV5-5
TGTGCCTCTCGGTGGGGGGGATCCGGCACTGAAGCTTTCTTT,CASRWGGSGTEAFF,NA,TRBJ1-1,few,TRBV30
TGTGCCAGCAGTACCGGGGGGGGCGGGCCCTCCTACAATGAGCAGTTCTTC,CASSTGGGGPSYNEQFF,TRBD2,TRBJ2-1,few,TRBV28
TGTGCCAGCAGTTTAGCGACAGGGGCGAACACCGGGGAGCTGTTTTTT,CASSLATGANTGELFF,TRBD1,TRBJ2-2,NA,TRBV12-3/TRBV12-4
TGTGCCAGCAGCCGTCCCGGGACTATCTCCTACGAGCAGTACTTC,CASSRPGTISYEQYF,TRBD2,TRBJ2-7,many,TRBV7-8
TGCAGCGTTGAAGCTCCAGGGCCCGGTTTCCGAAACACCATATATTTT,CSVEAPGPGFRNTIYF,NA,TRBJ1-3,NA,TRBV29-1
TGTGCCAGCAGGAGCACAGCGGGAGGGCCGGGAAACATTCAGTACTTC,CASRSTAGGPGNIQYF,TRBD2,TRBJ2-4,NA,TRBV6-5
TGTGCCAGCAGCACCCGGCTCATGACAGGGGGCAACGATGAAAAACTGTTTTTT,CASSTRLMTGGNDEKLFF,TRBD1,TRBJ1-4,NA,TRBV7-9
TGTGCCAGCAGTTCCCGACAGCTGTACCAAGAGACCCAGTACTTC,CASSSRQLYQETQYF,NA,TRBJ2-5,NA,TRBV28
TGTGCCAGCAGGGCGAACCGGGACAGGGTAGCTTTCTTT,CASRANRDRVAFF,TRBD1,TRBJ1-1,NA,TRBV2
TGCAGTGGCCAGGGGGGCGTCTATGGCTACACCTTC,CSGQGGVYGYTF,TRBD1,TRBJ1-2,NA,TRBV20-1
TGCAGCGTTATCAATGAGGGGGGGCTCGATCAGCCCCAGCATTTT,CSVINEGGLDQPQHF,NA,TRBJ1-5,NA,TRBV29-1
TGTGCCAGCAGTTTAGCTGGGACAGGGCAGCAGCCCCAGCATTTT,CASSLAGTGQQPQHF,TRBD1,TRBJ1-5,few,TRBV12-3/TRBV12-4
TGTGCCAGCAGCTTAGGGCAGACAGGGTCGAGAGATACGCAGTATTTT,CASSLGQTGSRDTQYF,TRBD1,TRBJ2-3,few,TRBV11-3
TGTGCCAGCAGCCCCCCGGGAACCACCTACAATGAGCAGTTCTTC,CASSPPGTTYNEQFF,NA,TRBJ2-1,many,TRBV7-9
TGTGCCAGCAGCGTGGGGACAGGGATATCCTACGAGCAGTACTTC,CASSVGTGISYEQYF,TRBD1,TRBJ2-7,NA,TRBV5-5
TGCGCCAGCAGCTTCACGACAGACTCCTATAATTCACCCCTCCACTTT,CASSFTTDSYNSPLHF,NA,TRBJ1-6,few,TRBV5-1
TGTGCCAGCTTTAAAGGGGGGGCGCGGGATGGCTACACCTTC,CASFKGGARDGYTF,NA,TRBJ1-2,few,TRBV6-1